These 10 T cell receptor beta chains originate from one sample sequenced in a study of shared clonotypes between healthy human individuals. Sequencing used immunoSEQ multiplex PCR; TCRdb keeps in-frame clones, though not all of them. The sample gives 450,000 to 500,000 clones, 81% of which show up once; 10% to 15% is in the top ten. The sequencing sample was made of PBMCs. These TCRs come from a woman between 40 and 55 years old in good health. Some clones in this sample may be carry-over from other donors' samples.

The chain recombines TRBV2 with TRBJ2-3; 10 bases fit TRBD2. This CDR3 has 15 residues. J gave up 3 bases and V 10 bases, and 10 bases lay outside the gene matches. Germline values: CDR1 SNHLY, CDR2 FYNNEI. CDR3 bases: TGTGCCACCTCGAGAGCTAGCGGGAGTACAGATACGCAGTATTTT. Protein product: CATSRASGSTDTQYF.

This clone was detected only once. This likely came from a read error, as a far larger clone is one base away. The CDR3 sequence: CASSSPRANRVEKLFF. Written as DNA, the CDR3 is TGTGCCAGCAGTTCGCCCCGCGCCAACAGGGTGGAAAAACTGTTTTTT. This sequence joins TRBV28 and TRBJ1-4, with D perhaps matching TRBD1 (6 bases). The length of the CDR3 is 16 residues. From germline, CDR1 is MDHEN and CDR2 SYDVKM. Trimming shortened V by 4 bases and J by 8 bases, and 20 bases separated the two germline ends.

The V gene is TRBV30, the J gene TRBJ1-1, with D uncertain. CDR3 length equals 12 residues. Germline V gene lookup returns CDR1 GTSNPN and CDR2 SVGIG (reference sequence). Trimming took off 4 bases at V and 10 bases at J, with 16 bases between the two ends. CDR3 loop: CAWTRRGLGAFF. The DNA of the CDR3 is TGTGCCTGGACCAGGCGAGGGCTTGGAGCTTTCTTT.

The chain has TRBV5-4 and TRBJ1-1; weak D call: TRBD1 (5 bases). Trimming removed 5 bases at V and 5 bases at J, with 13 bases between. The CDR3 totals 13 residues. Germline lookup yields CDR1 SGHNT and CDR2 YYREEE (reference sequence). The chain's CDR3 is CASSSAGRTEAFF. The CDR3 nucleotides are TGTGCCAGCAGTTCGGCAGGGAGGACTGAAGCTTTCTTT.

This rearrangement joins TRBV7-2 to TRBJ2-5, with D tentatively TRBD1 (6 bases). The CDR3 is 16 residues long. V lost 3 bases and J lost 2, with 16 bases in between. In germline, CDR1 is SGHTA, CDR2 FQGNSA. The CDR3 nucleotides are TGTGCCAGCAGCTTTGGACAGTTCGGACGACAAGAGACCCAGTACTTC. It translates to CASSFGQFGRQETQYF.

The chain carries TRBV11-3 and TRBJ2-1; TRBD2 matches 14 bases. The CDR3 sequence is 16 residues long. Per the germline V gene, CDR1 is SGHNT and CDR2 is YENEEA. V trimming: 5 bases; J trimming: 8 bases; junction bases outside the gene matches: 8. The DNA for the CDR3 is TGTGCCAGCAGCCTAATGGGACTAGCGGGAGAGGATGAGCAGTTCTTC. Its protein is CASSLMGLAGEDEQFF.

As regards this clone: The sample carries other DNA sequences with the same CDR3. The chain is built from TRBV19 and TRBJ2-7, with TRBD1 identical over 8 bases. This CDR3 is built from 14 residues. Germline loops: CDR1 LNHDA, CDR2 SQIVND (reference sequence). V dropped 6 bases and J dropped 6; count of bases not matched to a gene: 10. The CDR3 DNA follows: TGTGCCAGTAGCCCGGGGCAGGGGGCGGGCGAGCAGTACTTC. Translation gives CASSPGQGAGEQYF.

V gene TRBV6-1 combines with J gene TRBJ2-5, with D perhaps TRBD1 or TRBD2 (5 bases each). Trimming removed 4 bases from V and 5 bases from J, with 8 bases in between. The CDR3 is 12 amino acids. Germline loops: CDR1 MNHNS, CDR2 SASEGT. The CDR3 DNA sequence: TGTGCCAGCAGTGTGGGGGTTGAGACCCAGTACTTC. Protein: CASSVGVETQYF.

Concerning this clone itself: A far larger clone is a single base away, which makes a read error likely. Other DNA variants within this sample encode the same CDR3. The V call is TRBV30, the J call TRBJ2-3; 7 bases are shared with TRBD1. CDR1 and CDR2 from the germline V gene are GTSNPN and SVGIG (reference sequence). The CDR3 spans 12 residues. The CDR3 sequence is CAWTTGTDTQYF. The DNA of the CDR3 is TGTGCCTGGACGACCGGGACAGATACGCAGTACTTT.

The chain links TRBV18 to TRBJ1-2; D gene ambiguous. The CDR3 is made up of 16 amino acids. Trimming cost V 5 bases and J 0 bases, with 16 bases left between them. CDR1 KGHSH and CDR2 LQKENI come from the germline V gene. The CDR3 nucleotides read TGTGCCAGCTCATCTCCACGTAACAGCGCTAACTATGGCTACACCTTC. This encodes CASSSPRNSANYGYTF.